A selection of T cell receptor beta chains follows, all from one sample in a study of T cell responses to AZD1222 COVID-19 vaccine. Using immunoSEQ multiplex PCR, the repertoire was profiled, and TCRdb retains in-frame clones only, with some absent. The table has approximately 100,000 clones, more than 85% seen once. The sample here was peripheral blood, taken on day 0 of AZD1222 vaccination. These receptors all stem from an adult in good health. Both conserved end residues are part of each CDR3. D genes are given only for firm matches. Some rows mark clone size as missing; the rest say once, few, many or name a class of expanded clone.

CDR3 protein: CASSAYREAGEQYF
CDR3 DNA: TGCGCCAGCAGTGCCTACAGGGAAGCCGGCGAGCAGTACTTC
J gene: TRBJ2-7
clone size: -
V gene: TRBV10-1
D gene: -

CDR3 protein: CASIPSGGGMNEQFF
CDR3 DNA: TGTGCCAGCATCCCTAGCGGGGGAGGTATGAATGAGCAGTTCTTC
J gene: TRBJ2-1
clone size: -
V gene: TRBV7-6
D gene: TRBD2

CDR3 protein: CVTTQLPGNTIYF
CDR3 DNA: TGTGTTACAACACAGCTCCCCGGAAACACCATATATTTT
J gene: TRBJ1-3
clone size: -
V gene: TRBV2
D gene: -

CDR3 protein: CASSLLGQGSEEQYF
CDR3 DNA: TGTGCCAGCAGTTTACTAGGCCAGGGGTCGGAGGAGCAGTACTTC
J gene: TRBJ2-7
clone size: -
V gene: TRBV28
D gene: -

CDR3 protein: CAWRNSGANVLTF
CDR3 DNA: TGTGCCTGGAGAAACTCTGGGGCCAACGTCCTGACTTTC
J gene: TRBJ2-6
clone size: -
V gene: TRBV30
D gene: -

CDR3 protein: CASSLKVWGRETEAFF
CDR3 DNA: TGTGCCAGCAGTTTGAAGGTCTGGGGGCGGGAAACTGAAGCTTTCTTT
J gene: TRBJ1-1
clone size: -
V gene: TRBV28
D gene: -

CDR3 protein: CASSFGGAGELFF
CDR3 DNA: TGCGCCAGCAGCTTCGGTGGGGCCGGGGAGCTGTTTTTT
J gene: TRBJ2-2
clone size: -
V gene: TRBV5-1
D gene: -

CDR3 protein: CASSLMTTNYGYTF
CDR3 DNA: TGTGCCAGCAGCCTCATGACCACTAACTATGGCTACACCTTC
J gene: TRBJ1-2
clone size: -
V gene: TRBV14
D gene: -

CDR3 protein: CASSSHGGSRLDTQYF
CDR3 DNA: TGTGCCAGCAGCTCCCATGGCGGGAGTCGGCTAGATACGCAGTATTTT
J gene: TRBJ2-3
clone size: -
V gene: TRBV28
D gene: TRBD2

CDR3 protein: CASSLFTSGYEQYF
CDR3 DNA: TGTGCCAGCAGCTTGTTTACCTCGGGCTACGAGCAGTACTTC
J gene: TRBJ2-7
clone size: many
V gene: TRBV5-8
D gene: -

CDR3 protein: CASSPGTGFGQGVSYEQYF
CDR3 DNA: TGCGCCAGCAGCCCCGGAACCGGGTTCGGACAGGGGGTATCCTACGAGCAGTACTTC
J gene: TRBJ2-7
clone size: -
V gene: TRBV5-1
D gene: TRBD1

CDR3 protein: CASRRQGDGNQPQHF
CDR3 DNA: TGTGCCAGTAGAAGACAGGGGGACGGCAATCAGCCCCAGCATTTT
J gene: TRBJ1-5
clone size: -
V gene: TRBV19
D gene: TRBD1

CDR3 protein: CASSFQGGNQPQHF
CDR3 DNA: TGTGCCAGCAGTTTCCAGGGGGGCAATCAGCCCCAGCATTTT
J gene: TRBJ1-5
clone size: -
V gene: TRBV27
D gene: TRBD1

CDR3 protein: CAWRKTGFGGYTF
CDR3 DNA: TGTGCCTGGAGGAAAACAGGGTTCGGTGGCTACACCTTC
J gene: TRBJ1-2
clone size: -
V gene: TRBV30
D gene: -

CDR3 protein: CASSLVGRVANEKLFF
CDR3 DNA: TGTGCCAGCAGCTTGGTCGGGCGAGTGGCTAATGAAAAACTGTTTTTT
J gene: TRBJ1-4
clone size: few
V gene: TRBV11-2
D gene: -

CDR3 protein: CASTLGGDYGYTF
CDR3 DNA: TGTGCCAGCACCCTGGGGGGGGACTATGGCTACACCTTC
J gene: TRBJ1-2
clone size: -
V gene: TRBV28
D gene: -

CDR3 protein: CASSLGERPASNQPQHF
CDR3 DNA: TGCGCCAGCAGCTTGGGGGAACGGCCAGCAAGCAATCAGCCCCAGCATTTT
J gene: TRBJ1-5
clone size: -
V gene: TRBV5-1
D gene: -

CDR3 protein: CASSQTDTHGGYTF
CDR3 DNA: TGCGCCAGCAGCCAGACAGATACCCATGGTGGCTACACCTTC
J gene: TRBJ1-2
clone size: -
V gene: TRBV5-1
D gene: -

CDR3 protein: CASSPNPDASLHF
CDR3 DNA: TGTGCCAGCAGCCCAAACCCGGACGCAAGCCTGCATTTT
J gene: TRBJ1-5
clone size: -
V gene: TRBV7-8
D gene: -

CDR3 protein: CASSLAGSYGYTF
CDR3 DNA: TGCGCCAGCAGCTTGGCAGGGAGCTATGGCTACACCTTC
J gene: TRBJ1-2
clone size: -
V gene: TRBV5-1
D gene: -

CDR3 protein: CASSYRGQIQETQYF
CDR3 DNA: TGTGCCAGCAGTTACCGGGGACAGATCCAAGAGACCCAGTACTTC
J gene: TRBJ2-5
clone size: -
V gene: TRBV6-6
D gene: TRBD1

CDR3 protein: CASRFTTGNTEAFF
CDR3 DNA: TGTGCCAGCAGGTTTACGACAGGTAACACTGAAGCTTTCTTT
J gene: TRBJ1-1
clone size: once
V gene: TRBV6-6
D gene: -

CDR3 protein: CASSAREFLYEQYF
CDR3 DNA: TGTGCCAGCAGTGCTCGGGAGTTTCTCTACGAGCAGTACTTC
J gene: TRBJ2-7
clone size: -
V gene: TRBV27
D gene: -

CDR3 protein: CASSQRGHNQPQHF
CDR3 DNA: TGTGCCAGCAGCCAAAGGGGCCACAATCAGCCCCAGCATTTT
J gene: TRBJ1-5
clone size: -
V gene: TRBV14
D gene: -

CDR3 protein: CASTSPLTSRIYHEQYF
CDR3 DNA: TGTGCCAGCACCTCACCTTTGACTAGTCGAATTTACCACGAGCAGTACTTC
J gene: TRBJ2-7
clone size: -
V gene: TRBV27
D gene: -

CDR3 protein: CASSLDQGLNTQYF
CDR3 DNA: TGTGCCAGCAGCTTGGACCAGGGCCTGAATACGCAGTATTTT
J gene: TRBJ2-3
clone size: -
V gene: TRBV5-4
D gene: -

CDR3 protein: CASSLGSPNQPQHF
CDR3 DNA: TGCGCCAGCAGCTTGGGGTCGCCCAATCAGCCCCAGCATTTT
J gene: TRBJ1-5
clone size: -
V gene: TRBV5-1
D gene: -

CDR3 protein: CASSETTGGQPQHF
CDR3 DNA: TGTGCCAGCAGCGAGACGACAGGGGGCCAGCCCCAGCATTTT
J gene: TRBJ1-5
clone size: -
V gene: TRBV9
D gene: TRBD1

CDR3 protein: CASRGQSSYEQYF
CDR3 DNA: TGTGCCAGCAGGGGACAGTCCTCCTACGAGCAGTACTTC
J gene: TRBJ2-7
clone size: -
V gene: TRBV6-5
D gene: TRBD1

CDR3 protein: CASSQGQGQETQYF
CDR3 DNA: TGTGCCAGCTCACAGGGACAGGGCCAAGAGACCCAGTACTTC
J gene: TRBJ2-5
clone size: -
V gene: TRBV18
D gene: TRBD1

CDR3 protein: CASGLYETGELFF
CDR3 DNA: TGTGCTAGTGGTTTGTACGAAACCGGGGAGCTGTTTTTT
J gene: TRBJ2-2
clone size: -
V gene: TRBV12-5
D gene: -

CDR3 protein: CASSLGGSLGETQYF
CDR3 DNA: TGTGCCAGCAGCTTAGGCGGGTCCCTGGGTGAGACCCAGTACTTC
J gene: TRBJ2-5
clone size: -
V gene: TRBV7-7
D gene: -

CDR3 protein: CATSEAGTGRETQYF
CDR3 DNA: TGTGCCACCAGTGAGGCCGGGACAGGCAGAGAGACCCAGTACTTC
J gene: TRBJ2-5
clone size: -
V gene: TRBV24-1
D gene: TRBD1

CDR3 protein: CGAGEDNYGYTF
CDR3 DNA: TGCGGGGCGGGAGAAGACAACTATGGCTACACCTTC
J gene: TRBJ1-2
clone size: -
V gene: TRBV29-1
D gene: -